A selection of T cell receptor beta chains follows, all from one sample in a study of blood T cells in healthy people across ages. In TCRdb, the 5' RACE reads were re-called with MiXCR into one record per CDR3 protein. The sample comprises approximately 800,000 distinct CDR3 sequences, 25% of which are singletons, and roughly 3.8% rests with the top ten. This same sample was also taken into another study, of T cells of mothers and their children.

The sample comprised blood. These receptor sequences come from a boy younger than 18 in good health. Both conserved end residues are part of each CDR3. A D gene is named only where the DNA matches it firmly. Expanded clones get a size class; other rows say once, few or many, or leave the size out.

abundance	d_gene	v_gene	j_gene	CDR3nt	CDR3aa
few	TRBD2	TRBV27	TRBJ2-1	TGTGCCAGCAGTAACCCGGGACTAGACGTTGAGCAGTTCTTC	CASSNPGLDVEQFF
many	TRBD2	TRBV7-3	TRBJ2-1	TGTGCCAGCAGCTTACTAGCGGGGGGGAATGAGCAGTTCTTC	CASSLLAGGNEQFF
-	-	TRBV5-1	TRBJ2-3	TGCGCCAGCAGCCGCTTTGAGTTTTCAGATACGCAGTATTTT	CASSRFEFSDTQYF
once	-	TRBV27	TRBJ1-4	TGTGCCAGCAGTTTGGCTGGGGGTATTGAAAAACTGTTTTTT	CASSLAGGIEKLFF
few	-	TRBV13	TRBJ2-1	TGTGCCAGCAGCTTAGCGGACCGACCCTACAATGAGCAGTTCTTC	CASSLADRPYNEQFF
few	-	TRBV7-9	TRBJ2-1	TGTGCCAGCAGCTTATTTTTAGTGGGTCCCTACAATGAGCAGTTCTTC	CASSLFLVGPYNEQFF
few	TRBD2	TRBV29-1	TRBJ2-2	TGCAGCGTTGAAACTAGCGGGAGGGCCGACGGGGAGCTGTTTTTT	CSVETSGRADGELFF
-	-	TRBV12-5	TRBJ2-1	TGTGCTAGTGGCCCTGGGGGCTTCGGTAATGAGCAGTTCTTC	CASGPGGFGNEQFF
few	TRBD1	TRBV3-1	TRBJ2-1	TGTGCCAGCAGCCCGACCGGGACAGGGTACGATGAGCAGTTCTTC	CASSPTGTGYDEQFF
-	TRBD1	TRBV15	TRBJ2-3	TGTGCCACCGTCGGGACAGAAAACACAGATACGCAGTATTTT	CATVGTENTDTQYF
-	-	TRBV6-6	TRBJ2-7	TGTGCCAGCAGTCCATTCGGACAGTCCCTTTCCTACGAGCAGTACTTC	CASSPFGQSLSYEQYF
-	-	TRBV7-2	TRBJ2-7	TGTGCCAGCAGCTTAGTTCAACAGGGCTACGAGCAGTACTTC	CASSLVQQGYEQYF
-	TRBD2	TRBV5-5	TRBJ2-1	TGTGCCAGCAGCTTGAGGCTAGCGGGACTGGGTGAGCAGTTCTTC	CASSLRLAGLGEQFF
-	TRBD1	TRBV3-1	TRBJ2-5	TGTGCCAGCAGCCCACCTAGGACAGGGGAGGATTTCGTAGAGACCCAGTACTTC	CASSPPRTGEDFVETQYF
-	-	TRBV7-9	TRBJ1-1	TGTGCCAGCAGCTCGTCTGCGGTCCTCCTCGGGACTGAAGCTTTCTTT	CASSSSAVLLGTEAFF
-	TRBD2	TRBV7-3	TRBJ2-1	TGTGCCAGCAGCCAACTAGCGGAAATGTACAATGAGCAGTTCTTC	CASSQLAEMYNEQFF
-	-	TRBV2	TRBJ2-7	TGTGCCAGCTTGGGACTTTACTACGAGCAGTACTTC	CASLGLYYEQYF
few	-	TRBV7-2	TRBJ2-7	TGTGCCAGCAGCTTCTCCCCGTACGAGCAGTACTTC	CASSFSPYEQYF
few	-	TRBV7-9	TRBJ2-6	TGTGCCAGCAGCCAGAGGGGTGGCGAGGCCAACGTCCTGACTTTC	CASSQRGGEANVLTF
-	TRBD2	TRBV20-1	TRBJ2-1	TGCAGTGCTAGCGGCCGGGCGGGGGGAGGTAATGAGCAGTTCTTC	CSASGRAGGGNEQFF
few	TRBD1	TRBV6-2/TRBV6-3	TRBJ1-2	TGTGCCAGCAGACGACAGGGATCGAACTATGGCTACACCTTC	CASRRQGSNYGYTF
-	-	TRBV27	TRBJ2-6	TGTGCCAGCAGCAGTAAAAGCTCTGGGGCCAACGTCCTGACTTTC	CASSSKSSGANVLTF
-	-	TRBV5-6	TRBJ2-1	TGTGCCAGCAGCTTAATGGGTGGCGAGCAGTTCTTC	CASSLMGGEQFF
-	-	TRBV29-1	TRBJ2-7	TGCAGCGGGCGTCCGGACAACTCCTACGAGCAGTACTTC	CSGRPDNSYEQYF
-	-	TRBV18	TRBJ1-1	TGTGCCAGCTCAGGGCGGGACACTGAAGCTTTCTTT	CASSGRDTEAFF
once	-	TRBV7-2	TRBJ1-5	TGTGCCAGCAGCTCGGGGGGACTAGTTGGCAATCAGCCCCAGCATTTT	CASSSGGLVGNQPQHF
-	TRBD1	TRBV7-9	TRBJ1-6	TGTGCCAGCAGCTTCTCGGGGACAGGGACTAATTCACCCCTCCACTTT	CASSFSGTGTNSPLHF
-	TRBD2	TRBV28	TRBJ2-7	TGTGCCAGCAAAACGGGAGGTCCAAGCTCCTACGAGCAGTACTTC	CASKTGGPSSYEQYF
few	TRBD1	TRBV7-3	TRBJ1-6	TGTGCCAGCAGCCTGACAGGGAACTATAATTCACCCCTCCACTTT	CASSLTGNYNSPLHF
-	TRBD1	TRBV7-3	TRBJ2-2	TGTGCCAGCAGCCCTTATGGTCGTACAGGGGCCGGGGAGCTGTTTTTT	CASSPYGRTGAGELFF
-	TRBD1	TRBV12-3/TRBV12-4	TRBJ2-1	TGTGCCAGCAGGGGGACAGATTACAATGAGCAGTTCTTC	CASRGTDYNEQFF
few	TRBD1	TRBV20-1	TRBJ2-7	TGCAGTGCTAGTGGGGACAGGTCCTACGAGCAGTACTTC	CSASGDRSYEQYF
few	TRBD1	TRBV11-1	TRBJ1-6	TGTGCCAGCAGCTCAAGCGGACAGGCCAACTCACCCCTCCACTTT	CASSSSGQANSPLHF
-	-	TRBV5-1	TRBJ1-5	TGCGCCAGCAGCATTTCTAGGAATCAGCCCCAGCATTTT	CASSISRNQPQHF
-	-	TRBV27	TRBJ2-3	TGTGCCAGCAGTTTAAATCCCCACACAGATACGCAGTATTTT	CASSLNPHTDTQYF
few	-	TRBV27	TRBJ2-5	TGTGCCAGCAGCCGAAGGTCGGTGTTCGGGGAAGAGACCCAGTACTTC	CASSRRSVFGEETQYF
few	-	TRBV4-1	TRBJ1-2	TGCGCCAGCAGCTCTGACAGGTCTTCTAACTATGGCTACACCTTC	CASSSDRSSNYGYTF
few	TRBD1	TRBV7-8	TRBJ2-2	TGTGCCAGCAGACCGGACAGGATCGACACCGGGGAGCTGTTTTTT	CASRPDRIDTGELFF
few	TRBD2	TRBV6-6	TRBJ2-7	TGTGCCAGCAGTTACGCTAGCGGGGTTTCCTACGAGCAGTGCTTC	CASSYASGVSYEQCF
few	-	TRBV7-2	TRBJ2-3	TGTGCCAGCAGCCCGCCAGCGCGGGTCTGGCTTTCTAGCACAGATACGCAGTATTTT	CASSPPARVWLSSTDTQYF
-	TRBD1	TRBV2	TRBJ2-5	TGTGCCAGCACCTCCTGGGACAGGGGGTACCAAGAGACCCAGTACTTC	CASTSWDRGYQETQYF
many	TRBD2	TRBV19	TRBJ2-1	TGTGCCAGCAGCCCTAGCGGGGGCGATTACAATGAGCAGTTCTTC	CASSPSGGDYNEQFF
-	TRBD2	TRBV7-2	TRBJ2-1	TGTGCCAGCAGCCAAAGCGGGGGCCCCTACAATGAGCAGTTCTTC	CASSQSGGPYNEQFF
few	-	TRBV7-9	TRBJ2-5	TGTGCCAGCACCAAATCAGGAGGGGGGTACCAAGAGACCCAGTACTTC	CASTKSGGGYQETQYF
few	TRBD1	TRBV4-3	TRBJ1-1	TGCGCCAGCAGCCAAGATCTGGGACAGTACACTGAAGCTTTCTTT	CASSQDLGQYTEAFF
few	-	TRBV7-9	TRBJ2-1	TGTGCCAGCAGCTCCCACTTCGACAGTCCTTACAATGAGCAGTTCTTC	CASSSHFDSPYNEQFF
few	-	TRBV29-1	TRBJ2-3	TGCAGCGTTGAACCGATAGCTCTCGATACGCAGTATTTT	CSVEPIALDTQYF
few	TRBD2	TRBV7-2	TRBJ2-2	TGTGCCAGCAGCTCTCCCGGCGGGGGAAGCACCGGGGAGCTGTTTTTT	CASSSPGGGSTGELFF
once	-	TRBV12-3/TRBV12-4	TRBJ1-2	TGTGCCAGCAGTTTTAGTCGTTCATACTATGGCTACACCTTC	CASSFSRSYYGYTF
-	-	TRBV7-8	TRBJ2-7	TGTGCCAGCAGCGTATGGGACCGATCCTACGAGCAGTACTTC	CASSVWDRSYEQYF
many	TRBD1	TRBV12-3/TRBV12-4	TRBJ2-5	TGTGCCAGCAGTTTGTGGACAGGGGGCGAGACCCAGTACTTC	CASSLWTGGETQYF
-	TRBD2	TRBV2	TRBJ2-5	TGTGCCAGCAGTGAGAGGTCGGTAGCGGGGGCTCTTCAAGAGACCCAGTACTTC	CASSERSVAGALQETQYF
few	TRBD1	TRBV2	TRBJ2-1	TGTGCCACTATAAGGCAGGGGGCCTTCTACAATGAGCAGTTCTTC	CATIRQGAFYNEQFF
few	TRBD2	TRBV20-1	TRBJ2-7	TGCAGTGCTCCCCAAGGGCTAGCGGGAGTCGGGTACGAGCAGTACTTC	CSAPQGLAGVGYEQYF
-	-	TRBV29-1	TRBJ2-7	TGCAGCGTTGATTTTGGCCCCGGGACAACCTGCGAGCAGTACTTC	CSVDFGPGTTCEQYF
few	-	TRBV6-1	TRBJ2-5	TGTGCCAGCAGTCTTCATCCAGGGAGGGAGACCCAGTACTTC	CASSLHPGRETQYF
few	-	TRBV7-9	TRBJ2-6	TGTGCCAGCAGCCCAGACGAAAGGAAGGATTTAGCTGGGGCCAACGTCCTGACTTTC	CASSPDERKDLAGANVLTF